The present T cell receptor (beta chain) was sequenced within a study of naive and memory T cell subsets. Two oligonucleotides, mixed equimolar, formed the beta constant-region primer covering TRBC1 and TRBC2. MiXCR was run by TCRdb on the UMI-ligation and nested PCR reads, yielding one entry per CDR3 protein. The sample includes about 150,000 distinct CDR3 sequences, 15% to 20% of them seen just once. The V gene's germline CDR1 is SGHAT and CDR2 FQNNGV. The CDR3 runs 18 residues. The V and J ends lost 5 bases and 0 bases, in that order; junction bases with no gene match: 15. This chain uses TRBV11-2 with TRBJ2-7; 8 positions agree with TRBD2. The specimen sequenced was naive CD4+ T cells from blood. This receptor was taken from a human donor in good health. The CDR3 sequence is CASSALPGGPTSSYEQYF. The CDR3 nucleotides read TGTGCCAGCAGCGCACTACCGGGAGGGCCAACCAGCTCCTACGAGCAGTACTTC.